A selection of T cell receptor beta chains follows, all from one sample in a study of shared clonotypes between healthy human individuals. Clones were read by immunoSEQ multiplex PCR, and TCRdb kept only the in-frame ones, dropping some. The sample carries millions of clones, approximately 94% recorded once. Specimen: naive CD8+ T cells sorted from blood. These receptors all come from a man younger than 30 in good health. CDR3s include the opening cysteine and the closing phenylalanine or tryptophan. A D gene is named only where the DNA matches it firmly. Rows give clone size only sometimes, using once, few, many, or a class for an expanded clone.

D gene,V gene,clone size,J gene,CDR3 protein,CDR3 DNA
-,TRBV2,-,TRBJ2-7,CASSDWGDSYEQYF,TGTGCCAGCAGTGATTGGGGAGACTCCTACGAGCAGTACTTC
-,TRBV9,few,TRBJ1-1,CASSNSGTEAFF,TGTGCCAGCAGCAACTCGGGGACTGAAGCTTTCTTT
TRBD1,TRBV7-2,-,TRBJ2-7,CASSSRDRVEQYF,TGTGCCAGCAGCTCTAGGGACAGGGTCGAGCAGTACTTC
-,TRBV15,-,TRBJ2-7,CATSEGTSGGGGEQYF,TGTGCCACCAGCGAAGGGACTTCAGGAGGGGGTGGAGAGCAGTACTTC
-,TRBV7-9,-,TRBJ1-2,CASSSQGYGYTF,TGTGCCAGCAGCTCCCAGGGGTATGGCTACACCTTC
TRBD2,TRBV5-6,-,TRBJ2-1,CASSLPSGSYNEQFF,TGTGCCAGCAGCTTACCTAGCGGTTCCTACAATGAGCAGTTCTTC
-,TRBV6-5,-,TRBJ2-3,CASSWVSGTDTQYF,TGTGCCAGCAGTTGGGTTAGCGGTACAGATACGCAGTATTTT
TRBD1,TRBV19,few,TRBJ1-5,CASSSGTGQPQHF,TGTGCCAGTAGTTCTGGGACAGGTCAGCCCCAGCATTTT
TRBD2,TRBV6-1,-,TRBJ2-1,CASSEWRGGLNEQFF,TGTGCCAGCAGTGAATGGCGGGGGGGCCTTAATGAGCAGTTCTTC
-,TRBV7-9,-,TRBJ2-7,CASSLTGYSGEQYF,TGTGCCAGCAGCTTAACGGGGTACTCGGGGGAGCAGTACTTC
-,TRBV6-1,-,TRBJ2-7,CASSTRVIYEQYF,TGTGCCAGTTCGACCCGGGTCATCTACGAGCAGTACTTC
-,TRBV5-4,-,TRBJ2-3,CASSLVEADTQYF,TGTGCCAGCAGCTTAGTAGAGGCAGATACGCAGTATTTT
TRBD1,TRBV2,-,TRBJ2-7,CASMDRAYSYEQYF,TGTGCCAGCATGGACAGGGCCTACTCCTACGAGCAGTACTTC
TRBD1,TRBV7-9,-,TRBJ2-7,CASSWTGTYEQYF,TGTGCCAGCAGCTGGACAGGCACGTACGAGCAGTACTTC
TRBD2,TRBV7-9,-,TRBJ2-7,CASSLDLAESSYEQYF,TGTGCCAGCAGCTTGGATCTAGCGGAAAGCTCCTACGAGCAGTACTTC
-,TRBV2,few,TRBJ1-6,CASSEAGPGHSPLHF,TGTGCCAGCAGTGAAGCGGGGCCAGGACATTCACCCCTCCACTTT
TRBD2,TRBV29-1,-,TRBJ2-7,CSVERIGTMGNGGETAYEQYF,TGCAGCGTTGAACGTATCGGAACAATGGGAAACGGGGGGGAAACCGCCTACGAGCAGTACTTC
-,TRBV4-1,-,TRBJ1-4,CASSQDPPGVPTNEKLFF,TGCGCCAGCAGCCAAGATCCCCCGGGGGTGCCAACTAATGAAAAACTGTTTTTT
TRBD2,TRBV6-5,-,TRBJ2-7,CASSYSEGGAYEQYF,TGTGCCAGCAGTTACTCGGAGGGAGGGGCCTACGAGCAGTACTTC
-,TRBV30,-,TRBJ2-1,CAWSSEGNEQFF,TGTGCCTGGAGCTCCGAAGGCAATGAGCAGTTCTTC
-,TRBV4-1,-,TRBJ2-7,CASSQGGWNYEQYF,TGCGCCAGCAGCCAAGGGGGCTGGAATTACGAGCAGTACTTC
-,TRBV5-4,-,TRBJ2-7,CASSFFDSELYEQYF,TGTGCCAGCAGCTTTTTTGACTCTGAACTCTACGAGCAGTACTTC
-,TRBV6-6,once,TRBJ1-1,CASSYPEAFF,TGTGCCAGCAGTTACCCCGAAGCTTTCTTT
-,TRBV4-3,-,TRBJ2-7,CASSQDLDQNLPRGF,TGCGCCAGCAGCCAAGACTTAGACCAAAACTTGCCCCGGGGCTTC
TRBD1,TRBV6-6,-,TRBJ2-2,CASLGQGGHTGELFF,TGTGCCAGCTTGGGACAGGGAGGGCACACCGGGGAGCTGTTTTTT
-,TRBV19,-,TRBJ2-2,CASSIGPNTGELFF,TGTGCCAGTAGTATAGGTCCGAACACCGGGGAGCTGTTTTTT
-,TRBV15,-,TRBJ1-5,CATSRVPLQPQHF,TGTGCCACCAGCAGGGTGCCATTGCAGCCCCAGCATTTT
-,TRBV27,-,TRBJ2-1,CASHPREIRDNEQFF,TGTGCCAGTCACCCCCGTGAGATTCGAGACAATGAGCAGTTCTTC
-,TRBV2,once,TRBJ1-1,CASSDGQSPEAFF,TGTGCCAGCAGTGACGGACAGTCGCCCGAAGCTTTCTTT
TRBD2,TRBV7-2,-,TRBJ2-7,CASSQMGLAAYEQYF,TGTGCCAGCAGCCAAATGGGACTAGCGGCGTACGAGCAGTACTTC
TRBD1,TRBV6-5,-,TRBJ2-5,CASNPTGNQETQYF,TGTGCCAGCAACCCGACAGGGAATCAAGAGACCCAGTACTTC
-,TRBV5-4,-,TRBJ2-7,CASRQGPGEQYF,TGTGCCAGCAGACAGGGCCCGGGCGAGCAGTACTTC
-,TRBV30,-,TRBJ1-1,CAFEETEAFF,TGTGCCTTCGAGGAGACTGAAGCTTTCTTT
-,TRBV2,-,TRBJ2-7,CASRDLIAEPYEQYF,TGTGCCAGCAGAGACCTAATAGCGGAACCCTACGAGCAGTACTTC
-,TRBV5-6,-,TRBJ2-7,CASSLGSFYEQYF,TGTGCCAGCAGCTTGGGCAGTTTCTACGAGCAGTACTTC
TRBD1,TRBV5-4,-,TRBJ2-7,CACGDRGLYEQYF,TGTGCCTGCGGGGACAGGGGGCTGTACGAGCAGTACTTC
-,TRBV13,-,TRBJ1-1,CASSFFITGAFF,TGTGCCAGCAGTTTCTTTATAACGGGGGCTTTCTTT
-,TRBV9,-,TRBJ2-2,CASSALSGELFF,TGTGCCAGCAGCGCCCTGTCCGGGGAGCTGTTTTTT
-,TRBV7-9,-,TRBJ2-3,CASSPIRPAYLDTQYF,TGTGCCAGCAGCCCCATCAGGCCAGCGTACTTAGATACGCAGTATTTT
-,TRBV11-1,-,TRBJ2-2,CASSFTQGNTGELFF,TGTGCCAGCAGCTTCACTCAGGGTAACACCGGGGAGCTGTTTTTT
TRBD2,TRBV11-2,-,TRBJ2-1,CASSYIAGAYNEQFF,TGTGCCAGCAGCTATATAGCGGGGGCCTACAATGAGCAGTTCTTC
-,TRBV16,-,TRBJ1-2,CASSQSPDYGYTF,TGTGCCAGCAGCCAATCCCCAGACTATGGCTACACCTTC
-,TRBV6-5,-,TRBJ2-7,CASRPDLVREQYF,TGTGCCAGCAGACCCGACTTGGTCCGGGAGCAGTACTTC
-,TRBV9,-,TRBJ1-2,CASSDSRLVLDSKNYGYTF,TGTGCCAGCAGCGACAGTAGGTTGGTTCTTGACAGCAAGAACTATGGCTACACCTTC
TRBD2,TRBV7-3,-,TRBJ2-1,CASSAELAVPYNEQFF,TGTGCCAGCAGCGCCGAACTAGCGGTACCCTACAATGAGCAGTTCTTC
-,TRBV5-5,-,TRBJ2-1,CASSPEVRAIYNEQFF,TGTGCCAGCAGCCCGGAGGTCAGAGCGATCTACAATGAGCAGTTCTTC
TRBD2,TRBV27,-,TRBJ2-7,CASSFLGLADEQYF,TGTGCCAGCAGTTTCCTCGGACTAGCGGACGAGCAGTACTTC
-,TRBV6-4,-,TRBJ2-2,CASSVGGGMSNGELFF,TGTGCCAGCAGTGTTGGTGGCGGGATGTCGAACGGGGAGCTGTTTTTT
TRBD1,TRBV5-5,-,TRBJ2-7,CASSLWDSTYEQYF,TGTGCCAGCAGCTTGTGGGACAGCACCTACGAGCAGTACTTC
TRBD1,TRBV7-3,-,TRBJ1-5,CASAQGSNQPQHF,TGTGCCAGCGCACAGGGGAGCAATCAGCCCCAGCATTTT
TRBD1,TRBV7-6,-,TRBJ2-7,CASSLARTGGISYEQYF,TGTGCCAGCAGCTTGGCCCGGACAGGGGGTATTTCCTACGAGCAGTACTTC
-,TRBV2,-,TRBJ2-7,CASSPDRGIDYEQYF,TGTGCCAGCAGTCCCGATAGGGGTATAGACTACGAGCAGTACTTC
-,TRBV27,-,TRBJ1-2,CASSLSNRAGASYGYTF,TGTGCCAGCAGTTTATCGAACCGGGCGGGGGCCTCGTATGGCTACACCTTC